Reported below is one TCR beta chain. V shed 8 bases and J shed 0 bases, with 13 bases lying between them. The germline CDR1 and CDR2 sequences are MGHDK and SYGVNS. The CDR3 covers 15 residues. The entirety of the isolated RNA underwent reverse transcription, so expressed TCRB transcripts were sequenced. Method: immunoSEQ multiplex PCR; TCRdb's copy keeps in-frame clones and lacks some. There are about 410,000 clones in the sample; approximately 15% occur only once, and about 0.04% lies in the top ten. This record belongs to a study of beta chain features in type 1 diabetes. The sequencing input was naive CD4+ T cells from blood. This receptor was identified in a man aged 30 to 45 in good health. The chain is built from TRBV25-1 and TRBJ1-4, with TRBD1 as a possible D gene (6 bases). CDR3 bases: TGTGCCAGCGCCGTCCAGGGGCCAACTAATGAAAAACTGTTTTTT. Translation: CASAVQGPTNEKLFF. The full variable domain, in which reference TRBV25-1 and TRBJ1-4 provide the parts outside the CDR3, is EADIYQTPRYLVIGTGKKITLECSQTMGHDKMYWYQQDPGMELHLIHYSYGVNSTEKGDLSSESTVSRIRTEHFPLTLESARPSHTSQYLCASAVQGPTNEKLFFGSGTQLSVL.